The 28 T cell receptor beta chains given below trace back to one sample, sequenced in a study of cytomegalovirus exposure and HLA in healthy donors. Here immunoSEQ multiplex PCR was the method, and the copy in TCRdb shows in-frame clones only, minus some. The sample holds approximately 54,000 clones; about 92% are singletons and the top ten take more than 8%. The specimen sequenced was PBMCs. Receptors originate from a woman younger than 35 in good health and CMV-seropositive.

The V call is TRBV4-2, the J call TRBJ2-1, with D possibly matching TRBD2 (6 bases). V was pared by 0 bases and J by 5 bases, with 11 bases between. The CDR3 is 15 residues long. Germline V gene sequence: CDR1 LGHNA, CDR2 YNFKEQ. CDR3 DNA sequence: TGTGCCAGCAGCCAAGATCAACTAGCTAACAATGAGCAGTTCTTC. It encodes CASSQDQLANNEQFF.

The rearrangement joins TRBV5-4 to TRBJ2-5; 11 bases agree with TRBD2. This CDR3 is 15 amino acids long. With V trimmed by 4 bases and J by 5 bases, 7 bases remained unmatched. Looked up from germline, CDR1 is SGHNT and CDR2 is YYREEE (reference sequence). The CDR3 DNA sequence: TGTGCCAGCAGCGGGGCTAGCGGGGGGAGGGAGACCCAGTACTTC. Amino acids: CASSGASGGRETQYF.

This sequence joins TRBV7-2 and TRBJ2-2; 7 bases agree with TRBD1. Trimming at V came to 1 base and at J to 0 bases, leaving 2 bases not matched to a gene. Germline assignment: CDR1 SGHTA and CDR2 FQGNSA. The CDR3 has 16 amino acids. The CDR3 here is CASSLGTGANTGELFF. Written as DNA, the CDR3 is TGTGCCAGCAGCTTAGGCACAGGGGCGAACACCGGGGAGCTGTTTTTT.

This clone was recorded only once. The chain couples TRBV19 to TRBJ2-2; 7 bases line up with TRBD1. Germline V gene lookup returns CDR1 LNHDA and CDR2 SQIVND (reference sequence). The CDR3 runs to 15 residues. V lost 4 bases to trimming and J lost 4 bases; unmatched junction nucleotides: 6. The CDR3, as DNA: TGTGCCAGTAGTAGGATGACAGGGCCCACCGGGGAGCTGTTTTTT. Translated, it gives CASSRMTGPTGELFF.

This clone was found once. The rearrangement links TRBV11-2 to TRBJ2-7; 8 bases agree with TRBD2. V lost 5 bases, J lost 6 bases, and 6 bases stayed unmatched. This CDR3 is built from 13 residues. The germline gives CDR1 SGHAT, CDR2 FQNNGV. CDR3 nucleotides: TGTGCCAGCAGCGAGCAAAGCGGGGGCGAGCAGTACTTC. Translated, it gives CASSEQSGGEQYF.

The chain is built from TRBV30 and TRBJ1-1; 9 bases match TRBD1. Germline CDR1 and CDR2: GTSNPN and SVGIG (reference sequence). V shed 3 bases and J 4 bases; nucleotides not matched to a gene: 6. This CDR3 has 14 residues. The CDR3 DNA follows: TGTGCCTGGAGCGATACAGGGGGCGGCACTGAAGCTTTCTTT. Its protein product is CAWSDTGGGTEAFF.

This chain joins TRBV11-2 and TRBJ2-6; TRBD1 agrees at 11 bases. The ends lost 5 bases at V and 0 bases at J; junction bases unmatched: 6. Germline CDR1 and CDR2: SGHAT and FQNNGV. The CDR3 totals 18 residues. CDR3 region: CASSPRGTGGSGANVLTF. The CDR3 DNA is TGTGCCAGCAGCCCCCGAGGGACAGGGGGCTCTGGGGCCAACGTCCTGACTTTC.

DNA for the CDR3: TGTGCCAGCAGCGTCCTTTCAGGGGGAGAGACCCAGTACTTC. Translation: CASSVLSGGETQYF. The chain recombines TRBV9 with TRBJ2-5, with 7 bases matching TRBD1. Germline lookup yields CDR1 SGDLS and CDR2 YYNGEE. The CDR3 is made up of 14 amino acids. V shed 2 bases and J 4 bases; nucleotides not matched to a gene: 5. The entire variable domain, with the rest obtained from reference TRBV9 and TRBJ2-5, is as follows: DSGVTQTPKHLITATGQRVTLRCSPRSGDLSVYWYQQSLDQGLQFLIQYYNGEERAKGNILERFSAQQFPDLHSELNLSSLELGDSALYFCASSVLSGGETQYFGPGTRLLVL.

V is TRBV11-2 and J is TRBJ2-5, with a possible D match to TRBD2 (7 bases). With 5 bases removed from V and 5 bases from J, the gap between germline ends came to 15 bases. CDR1 and CDR2 (germline): SGHAT, FQNNGV. The length of the CDR3 is 14 residues. For the CDR3, the DNA is TGTGCCAGCAGCCGTTCCGGGGGGCAGGAGACCCAGTACTTC. It translates to CASSRSGGQETQYF.

The chain combines TRBV5-4 with TRBJ2-7; 10 bases match TRBD2. V lost 4 bases to trimming and J lost 3 bases; unmatched junction nucleotides: 4. The CDR3 loop spans 14 amino acids. Germline V CDR1 and CDR2: SGHNT, YYREEE (reference sequence). Written as DNA, the CDR3 is TGTGCCAGCAGCGTTGAGCGGGGGGGCTACGAGCAGTACTTC. Translated, it gives CASSVERGGYEQYF.

V and J are TRBV15 and TRBJ2-2; a weak D match, TRBD2 (7 bases). The CDR3 spans 19 residues. Germline CDR1 and CDR2: LNHNV and YYDKDF (reference sequence). V gave up 0 bases and J gave up 2 bases, with 19 bases separating them. For the CDR3, the DNA is TGTGCCACCAGCAGAGATCTGCTTCGGGGGGCAACTAACACCGGGGAGCTGTTTTTT. It is translated as CATSRDLLRGATNTGELFF.

The V call is TRBV29-1, the J call TRBJ1-2, with D perhaps matching TRBD1 (5 bases). V lost 7 bases and J 4 bases, leaving 16 bases between the germline ends. Germline CDR1 reads SQVTM; CDR2 reads ANQGSEA. This CDR3 region has 13 residues. The CDR3 nucleotides are TGCAGCGCAGGGAAGGCACAATCCTATGGCTACACCTTC. Translating gives CSAGKAQSYGYTF.

This chain links TRBV5-1 with TRBJ2-3; 8 bases map to TRBD2. The V gene's germline CDR1 is SGHRS and CDR2 YFSETQ. V was clipped by 1 base and J by 4 bases; unmatched bases: 8. The CDR3 extends over 16 amino acids. In DNA, the CDR3 is TGCGCCAGCAGCTTGAGCCCGGGACTAGGGCCAGATACGCAGTATTTT. Its translation is CASSLSPGLGPDTQYF.

The CDR3 DNA follows: TGTGCCAGCAGCTTATCAGGAACGGGGGGGTACAATGAGCAGTTCTTC. This codes for CASSLSGTGGYNEQFF. The chain recombines TRBV7-3 with TRBJ2-1; 8 positions match TRBD2. In germline, CDR1 is SGHTA, CDR2 FQGTGA. There are 16 residues in the CDR3. The trim removed 2 bases at V and 4 bases at J, leaving 7 bases unmatched.

The chain is built from TRBV5-1 and TRBJ2-1, with no clear D. V lost 0 bases and J 9 bases, leaving 4 bases between the germline ends. The length of the CDR3 is 11 residues. Germline lookup yields CDR1 SGHRS and CDR2 YFSETQ. CDR3 region: CASSLVGEQFF. In DNA form, the CDR3 reads TGCGCCAGCAGCTTGGTCGGTGAGCAGTTCTTC.

V and J are TRBV15 and TRBJ2-6; 7 nucleotides line up with TRBD2. Germline lookup yields CDR1 LNHNV and CDR2 YYDKDF (reference sequence). The V gene end was trimmed by 3 bases and the J gene end by 0 bases; junction bases not matched to a gene: 5. The CDR3 runs 17 residues. The DNA for the CDR3 is TGTGCCACCAGCAGGGGGAGGGGTCGCTCTGGGGCCAACGTCCTGACTTTC. Residues: CATSRGRGRSGANVLTF.

The chain couples TRBV11-2 to TRBJ1-3, with 10 bases aligning to TRBD1. Trimming removed 5 bases from V and 2 bases from J; junction bases left unmatched: 15. This CDR3 has 19 amino acids. CDR1 is SGHAT, CDR2 FQNNGV, per germline. The CDR3 bases are TGTGCCAGCAGCGATCGGCTAATTCCGGGGACAGGGGCTGGAAACACCATATATTTT. Its translation: CASSDRLIPGTGAGNTIYF.

This chain links TRBV5-1 with TRBJ1-1; D might be TRBD1 (6 bases). The CDR3 is 14 residues long. Germline CDR1 is SGHRS and CDR2 is YFSETQ. The V end was cut by 4 bases, the J end by 11 bases, with 21 bases between. DNA of the CDR3: TGCGCCAGCAGCGCTTTCGGGACACAAACGGAGGCTTTCTTT. Its protein product is CASSAFGTQTEAFF.

The chain joins TRBV7-2 to TRBJ2-3, with TRBD2 as a possible D gene (5 bases). Germline values: CDR1 SGHTA, CDR2 FQGNSA. The V end was cut by 5 bases, the J end by 2 bases, with 11 bases between. The CDR3 has 14 residues. The CDR3 DNA reads as TGTGCCAGCAGCCCCGGTAGCGCCACAGATACGCAGTATTTT. Amino acids: CASSPGSATDTQYF.

This sequence joins TRBV10-3 and TRBJ2-1; 8 bases align to TRBD1. The trim removed 6 bases at V and 0 bases at J, leaving 10 bases unmatched. Germline-derived CDR1 and CDR2 are ENHRY and SYGVKD. This CDR3 comprises 17 residues. CDR3 in amino acids: CAISSPTGASSYNEQFF. The CDR3, as DNA: TGTGCCATCAGCTCCCCGACAGGGGCGAGCTCCTACAATGAGCAGTTCTTC.

The chain is built from TRBV28 and TRBJ1-2; D remains unclear. Germline CDR1 reads MDHEN; CDR2 reads SYDVKM. V lost 7 bases and J lost 8, with 23 bases in between. The length of the CDR3 is 15 residues. This CDR3 is CASTTSVGFSRGYTF. The CDR3, as DNA: TGTGCCAGCACCACCTCTGTCGGGTTTAGTAGGGGCTACACCTTC.

The rearrangement uses TRBV10-2 and TRBJ2-1, with 10 bases that match TRBD2. V lost 10 bases to trimming and J lost 3 bases; unmatched junction nucleotides: 18. CDR1 is WSHSY, CDR2 SAAADI, per germline. The CDR3 loop spans 18 amino acids. CDR3 protein: CATRPGLASHPVYNEQFF. Here the CDR3 DNA reads TGCGCCACGAGACCGGGACTAGCGTCCCACCCGGTCTACAATGAGCAGTTCTTC.

This clone was found a few times. CDR3 in DNA: TGTGCCTCAGGGAACTATGGCTACACCTTC. Translation: CASGNYGYTF. The gene calls are TRBV28 and TRBJ1-2, with D possibly being TRBD1 (5 bases). V was cut by 11 bases and J by 2 bases, with 6 bases left in between. The V gene's germline CDR1 is MDHEN and CDR2 SYDVKM. The CDR3 is made up of 10 amino acids.

The chain is built from TRBV6-1 and TRBJ2-5; a possible D gene is TRBD2 (6 bases). With 3 bases removed from V and 2 bases from J, the gap between germline ends came to 13 bases. The CDR3 is 15 amino acids. The germline gives CDR1 MNHNS, CDR2 SASEGT. CDR3 sequence (DNA): TGTGCCAGCAGTGATATTAGCGGAGGGCAAGAGACCCAGTACTTC. Encoded protein: CASSDISGGQETQYF.

There are a few counts of this clone. The chain combines TRBV4-3 with TRBJ2-2; 8 bases map to TRBD1. Germline V gene sequence: CDR1 LGHNA, CDR2 YSLEER. This CDR3 region has 15 residues. J was trimmed by 5 bases and V by 4 bases; bases with no gene match: 6. In DNA form, the CDR3 reads TGCGCCAGCAGCCGAGGACAGGGTAGTACCGGGGAGCTGTTTTTT. Translation: CASSRGQGSTGELFF.

The rearrangement uses TRBV12-5 and TRBJ2-7; weak D call: TRBD1 (6 bases). Germline V CDR1 and CDR2: LGHNT, FRNRAP. The CDR3 totals 14 residues. V was clipped by 9 bases and J by 0 bases, with 15 bases between them. CDR3 region: CARQGQFPSYEQYF. CDR3 DNA: TGTGCTAGGCAGGGACAATTCCCCTCCTACGAGCAGTACTTC.

The V gene is TRBV9, the J gene TRBJ2-3, with 8 bases fitting TRBD2. J gave up 4 bases and V 4 bases, and 11 bases lay outside the gene matches. The CDR3 consists of 16 residues. The germline V gene has CDR1 SGDLS and CDR2 YYNGEE. CDR3 sequence (DNA): TGTGCCAGCAGCTCAAGTAGCGGGGTCGGCGCAGATACGCAGTATTTT. Protein: CASSSSSGVGADTQYF.

This chain links TRBV11-2 with TRBJ1-3, with D possibly matching TRBD1 (5 bases). Germline V gene data show CDR1 as SGHAT and CDR2 as FQNNGV. CDR3 size: 19 residues. The V gene lost 5 bases and the J gene lost 0 bases, with 23 bases spanning the gap. CDR3 protein: CASSPIGVGAGGSGNTIYF. The DNA of the CDR3 is TGTGCCAGCAGCCCGATAGGGGTAGGGGCCGGGGGCTCTGGAAACACCATATATTTT.